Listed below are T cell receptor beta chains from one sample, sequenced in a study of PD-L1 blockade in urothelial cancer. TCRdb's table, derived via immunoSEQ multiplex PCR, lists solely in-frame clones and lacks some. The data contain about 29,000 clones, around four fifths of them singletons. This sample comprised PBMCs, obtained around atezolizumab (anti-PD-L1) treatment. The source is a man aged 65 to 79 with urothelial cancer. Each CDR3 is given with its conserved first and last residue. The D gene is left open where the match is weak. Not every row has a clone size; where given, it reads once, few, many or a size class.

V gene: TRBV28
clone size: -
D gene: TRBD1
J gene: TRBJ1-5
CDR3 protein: CASSLPYPSRTGNQPQHF
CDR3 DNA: TGTGCCAGCAGTTTACCGTATCCCTCTCGGACAGGGAATCAGCCCCAGCATTTT

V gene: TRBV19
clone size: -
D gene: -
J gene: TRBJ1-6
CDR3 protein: CASSTPVNNSPLHF
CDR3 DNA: TGTGCCAGTTCCACCCCGGTGAATAATTCACCCCTCCACTTT

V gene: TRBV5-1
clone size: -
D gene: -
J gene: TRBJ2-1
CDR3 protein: CASSLATQVYEQFF
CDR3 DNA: TGCGCCAGCAGCTTGGCCACCCAGGTGTATGAGCAGTTCTTC

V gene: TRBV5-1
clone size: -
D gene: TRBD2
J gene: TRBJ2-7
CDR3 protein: CASSAGTSGTSYEQYF
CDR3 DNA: TGCGCCAGCAGCGCTGGGACTAGCGGGACCTCCTACGAGCAGTACTTC

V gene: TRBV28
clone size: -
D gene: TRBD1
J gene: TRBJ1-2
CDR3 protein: CASRPGGANYGYTF
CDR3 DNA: TGTGCCAGCAGACCAGGGGGAGCTAACTATGGCTACACCTTC

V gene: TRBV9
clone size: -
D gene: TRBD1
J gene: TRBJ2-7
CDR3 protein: CASSVERTGGPYEQYF
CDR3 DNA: TGTGCCAGCAGCGTAGAAAGGACAGGGGGACCCTACGAGCAGTACTTC

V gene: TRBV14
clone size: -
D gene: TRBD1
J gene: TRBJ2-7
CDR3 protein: CASSPWDRPYEQYF
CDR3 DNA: TGTGCCAGCAGCCCGTGGGACAGGCCCTACGAGCAGTACTTC

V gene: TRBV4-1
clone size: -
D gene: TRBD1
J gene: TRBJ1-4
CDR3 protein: CASSKGQGFESEKLFF
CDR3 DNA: TGCGCCAGCAGCAAAGGACAGGGCTTTGAAAGTGAAAAACTGTTTTTT

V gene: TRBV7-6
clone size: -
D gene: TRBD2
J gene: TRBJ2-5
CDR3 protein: CASSKIPGLAGSQETQYF
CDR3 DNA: TGTGCCAGCAGCAAAATACCTGGACTAGCGGGAAGCCAAGAGACCCAGTACTTC

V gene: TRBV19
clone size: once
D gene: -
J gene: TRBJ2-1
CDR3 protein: CASSIQREQFF
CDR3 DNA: TGTGCCAGTAGTATCCAGCGCGAGCAGTTCTTC

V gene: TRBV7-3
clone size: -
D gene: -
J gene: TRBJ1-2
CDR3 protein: CASSSYKGVKGYTF
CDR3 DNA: TGTGCCAGCAGCTCCTACAAGGGGGTTAAGGGCTACACCTTC

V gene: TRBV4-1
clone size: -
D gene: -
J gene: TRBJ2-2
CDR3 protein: CASSSLLGREDTGELFF
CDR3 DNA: TGCGCCAGCAGCTCTCTTCTGGGGCGCGAGGACACCGGGGAGCTGTTTTTT

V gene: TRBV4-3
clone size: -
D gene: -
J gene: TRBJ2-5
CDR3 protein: CASSQDRLAGRDQYF
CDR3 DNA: TGCGCCAGCAGCCAAGATCGGTTGGCAGGGCGGGACCAGTACTTC

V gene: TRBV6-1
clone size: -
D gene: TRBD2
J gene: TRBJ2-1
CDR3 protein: CASSELTSGLNEQFF
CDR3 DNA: TGTGCCAGCAGTGAACTAACTAGCGGGCTAAATGAGCAGTTCTTC

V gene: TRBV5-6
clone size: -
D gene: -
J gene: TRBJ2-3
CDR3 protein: CASSFSTDTQYF
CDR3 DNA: TGTGCCAGCAGCTTCTCCACAGATACGCAGTATTTT

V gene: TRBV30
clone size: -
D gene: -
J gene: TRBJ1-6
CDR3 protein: CAWSVQGGSPLHF
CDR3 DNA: TGTGCCTGGAGTGTACAAGGGGGATCACCCCTCCACTTT

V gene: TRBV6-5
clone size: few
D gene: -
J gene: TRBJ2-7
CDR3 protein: CASSRSESSYEQYF
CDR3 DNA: TGTGCCAGCAGTCGTTCCGAGAGCTCCTACGAGCAGTACTTC

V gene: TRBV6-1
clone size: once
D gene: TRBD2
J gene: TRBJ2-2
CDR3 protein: CASRLAVNTGELFF
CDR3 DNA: TGTGCCAGCAGACTAGCGGTTAACACCGGGGAGCTGTTTTTT

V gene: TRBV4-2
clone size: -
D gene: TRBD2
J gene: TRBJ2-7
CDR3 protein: CASSRGLAGVYEQYF
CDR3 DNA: TGTGCCAGCAGCCGGGGACTAGCGGGAGTTTACGAGCAGTACTTC

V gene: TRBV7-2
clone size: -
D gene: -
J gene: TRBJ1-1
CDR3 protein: CASSLDRWNTEAFF
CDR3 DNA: TGTGCCAGCAGCTTAGACAGGTGGAACACTGAAGCTTTCTTT

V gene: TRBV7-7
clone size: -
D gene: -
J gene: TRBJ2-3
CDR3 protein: CASSLSGTDTQYF
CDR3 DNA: TGTGCCAGCAGCTTATCAGGGACAGATACGCAGTATTTT

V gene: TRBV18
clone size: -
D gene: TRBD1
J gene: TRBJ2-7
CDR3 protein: CASSSSGQGANEQYF
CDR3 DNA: TGTGCCAGCTCATCCTCGGGACAGGGGGCTAACGAGCAGTACTTC

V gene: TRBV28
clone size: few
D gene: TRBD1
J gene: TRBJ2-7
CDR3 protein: CASSTPGQGNYEQYF
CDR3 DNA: TGTGCCAGCAGTACTCCGGGACAGGGGAACTACGAGCAGTACTTC

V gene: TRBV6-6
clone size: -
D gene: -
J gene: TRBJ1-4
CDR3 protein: CASNRQLNEKLFF
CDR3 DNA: TGTGCCAGCAATCGACAGCTTAATGAAAAACTGTTTTTT

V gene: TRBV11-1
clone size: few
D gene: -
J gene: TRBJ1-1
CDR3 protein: CASSWGVMNTEAFF
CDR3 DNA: TGTGCCAGCAGCTGGGGGGTTATGAACACTGAAGCTTTCTTT

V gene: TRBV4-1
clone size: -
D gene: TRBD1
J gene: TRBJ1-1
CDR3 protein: CASSQVPGGQVRSEAFF
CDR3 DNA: TGCGCCAGCAGCCAAGTGCCGGGCGGACAGGTTCGTTCTGAAGCTTTCTTT

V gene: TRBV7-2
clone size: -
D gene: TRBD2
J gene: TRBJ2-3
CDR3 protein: CASSSGTSGSTDTQYF
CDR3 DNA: TGTGCCAGCAGCTCTGGGACTAGCGGTAGCACAGATACGCAGTATTTT

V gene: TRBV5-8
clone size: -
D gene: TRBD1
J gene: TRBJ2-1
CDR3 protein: CASSGGQGPYNEQFF
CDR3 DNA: TGTGCCAGCTCGGGGGGACAGGGCCCCTACAATGAGCAGTTCTTC

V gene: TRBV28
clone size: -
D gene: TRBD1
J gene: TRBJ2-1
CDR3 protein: CASSLNRGRVNEQFF
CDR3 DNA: TGTGCCAGCAGTCTGAACAGGGGGCGCGTAAATGAGCAGTTCTTC

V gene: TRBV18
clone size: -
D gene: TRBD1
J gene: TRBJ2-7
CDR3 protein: CASSPATGGEQYF
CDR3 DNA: TGTGCCAGCTCACCAGCGACAGGGGGCGAGCAGTACTTC

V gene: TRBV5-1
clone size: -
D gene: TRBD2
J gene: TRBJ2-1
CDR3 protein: CASSWDYTNEQFF
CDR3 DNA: TGCGCCAGCAGCTGGGACTATACAAATGAGCAGTTCTTC

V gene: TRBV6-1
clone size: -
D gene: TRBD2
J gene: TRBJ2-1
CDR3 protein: CASSEETSGSNEQFF
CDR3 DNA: TGTGCCAGCAGTGAAGAAACTAGCGGGAGCAATGAGCAGTTCTTC

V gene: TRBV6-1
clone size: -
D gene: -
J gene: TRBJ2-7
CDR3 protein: CASAAYEQYF
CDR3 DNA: TGTGCCAGCGCGGCCTACGAGCAGTACTTC

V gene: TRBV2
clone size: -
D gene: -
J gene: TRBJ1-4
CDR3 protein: CASIREVSEKLFF
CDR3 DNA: TGTGCCAGCATCAGGGAAGTCTCTGAAAAACTGTTTTTT

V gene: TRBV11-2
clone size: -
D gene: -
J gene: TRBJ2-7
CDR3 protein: CASSASSTYEQYF
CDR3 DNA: TGTGCCAGCAGCGCGAGTAGTACCTACGAGCAGTACTTC

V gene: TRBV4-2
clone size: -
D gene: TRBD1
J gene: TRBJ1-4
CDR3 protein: CASSQDLAGQLEKLFF
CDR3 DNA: TGTGCCAGCAGCCAAGATCTGGCGGGACAGCTTGAAAAACTGTTTTTT

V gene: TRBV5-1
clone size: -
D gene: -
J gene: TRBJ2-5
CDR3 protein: CASSPDIQETQYF
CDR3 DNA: TGCGCCAGCAGCCCGGACATCCAAGAGACCCAGTACTTC

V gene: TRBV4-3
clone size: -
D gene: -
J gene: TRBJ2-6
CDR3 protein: CASSQDRHQKISGANVLTF
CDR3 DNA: TGCGCCAGCAGCCAAGACCGACACCAGAAAATCTCTGGGGCCAACGTCCTGACTTTC

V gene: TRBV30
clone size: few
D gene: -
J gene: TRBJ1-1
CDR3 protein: CASGGAAVGEAFF
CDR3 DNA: TGTGCCTCCGGGGGGGCCGCAGTGGGGGAAGCTTTCTTT

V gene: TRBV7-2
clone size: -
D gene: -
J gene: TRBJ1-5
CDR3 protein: CASSLGGVRQPQHF
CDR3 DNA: TGTGCCAGCAGCTTAGGCGGGGTCAGGCAGCCCCAGCATTTT

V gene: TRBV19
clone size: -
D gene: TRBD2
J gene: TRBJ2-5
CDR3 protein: CASTKTSGAQETQYF
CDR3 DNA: TGTGCCAGTACCAAGACTAGCGGGGCCCAAGAGACCCAGTACTTC

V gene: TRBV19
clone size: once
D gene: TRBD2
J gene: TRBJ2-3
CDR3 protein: CASSDLAGGPVDTQYF
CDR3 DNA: TGTGCCAGTAGTGACCTAGCGGGAGGGCCAGTAGATACGCAGTATTTT

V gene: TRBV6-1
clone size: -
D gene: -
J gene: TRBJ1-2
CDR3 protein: CASSEAGSGIYGYTF
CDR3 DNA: TGTGCCAGCAGTGAAGCGGGGTCGGGGATTTATGGCTACACCTTC

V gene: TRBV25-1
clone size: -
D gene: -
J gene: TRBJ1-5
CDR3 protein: CASKNRFWGKNQPQHF
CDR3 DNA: TGTGCCAGCAAAAATCGGTTCTGGGGCAAGAATCAGCCCCAGCATTTT

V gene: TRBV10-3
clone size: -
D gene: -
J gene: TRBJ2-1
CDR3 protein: CAISELNEQFF
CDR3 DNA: TGTGCCATCAGTGAATTAAATGAGCAGTTCTTC

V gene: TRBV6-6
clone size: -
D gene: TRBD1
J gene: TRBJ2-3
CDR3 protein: CASSPPGGPDTQYF
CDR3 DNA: TGTGCCAGCAGTCCACCAGGGGGCCCAGATACGCAGTATTTT

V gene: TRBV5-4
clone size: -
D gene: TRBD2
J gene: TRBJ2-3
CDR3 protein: CAAGKRGGSDTQYF
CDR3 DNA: TGTGCCGCTGGGAAGCGGGGGGGTTCGGATACGCAGTATTTT

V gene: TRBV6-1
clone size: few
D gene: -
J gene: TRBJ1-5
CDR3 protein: CASEEGGFSNQPQHF
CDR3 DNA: TGTGCCAGCGAAGAGGGAGGTTTTAGCAATCAGCCCCAGCATTTT

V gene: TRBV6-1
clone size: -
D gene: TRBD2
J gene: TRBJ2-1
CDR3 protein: CASSVGTRYEQFF
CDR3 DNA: TGTGCCAGCAGTGTCGGGACTAGATATGAGCAGTTCTTC

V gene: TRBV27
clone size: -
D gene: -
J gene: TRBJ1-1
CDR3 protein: CASSLSPIDRNTEAFF
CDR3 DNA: TGTGCCAGCAGTTTATCCCCCATCGACAGGAACACTGAAGCTTTCTTT

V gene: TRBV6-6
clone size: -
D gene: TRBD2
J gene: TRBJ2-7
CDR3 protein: CASSRDYYEQYF
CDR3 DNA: TGTGCCAGCAGTCGGGACTATTACGAGCAGTACTTC

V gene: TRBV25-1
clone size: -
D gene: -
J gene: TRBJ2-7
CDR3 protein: CASRVLLRYEQYF
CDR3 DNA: TGTGCCAGCAGAGTACTACTTCGGTACGAGCAGTACTTC

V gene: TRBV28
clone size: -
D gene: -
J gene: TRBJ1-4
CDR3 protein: CASSFRVGNEKLFF
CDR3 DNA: TGTGCCAGCAGTTTCAGGGTTGGAAATGAAAAACTGTTTTTT

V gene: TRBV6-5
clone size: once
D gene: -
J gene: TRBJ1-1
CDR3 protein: CASSYSGAMGTEAFF
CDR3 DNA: TGTGCCAGCAGTTACTCGGGGGCCATGGGAACTGAAGCTTTCTTT

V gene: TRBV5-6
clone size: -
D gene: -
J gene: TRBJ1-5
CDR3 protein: CASSSRRTENSNQPQHF
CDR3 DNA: TGTGCCAGCAGCTCTAGGAGGACGGAAAATAGCAATCAGCCCCAGCATTTT